Each of the 27 T cell receptor beta chains below was sequenced from the same sample in a study of shared clonotypes between healthy human individuals. Naive CD8 cells comprised CD45RO-negative, CCR7-positively selected cells, excluding terminally differentiated effector memory CD45RA+ cells. Sequencing used immunoSEQ multiplex PCR; TCRdb keeps in-frame clones, though not all of them. The sample yields approximately 2,200,000 clones, 93% seen once. Specimen: naive CD8+ T cells from PBMCs. The receptors shown here come from a young man in good health. Some clones in this sample may be carry-over from other donors' samples.

V usage is TRBV4-2 and J usage is TRBJ1-3; D is possibly TRBD1 (6 bases). Trimming cost V 6 bases and J 2 bases, with 8 bases left between them. The CDR3 runs to 13 residues. Germline CDR1 is LGHNA and CDR2 is YNFKEQ. CDR3 DNA sequence: TGTGCCAGCAGGGACAGACCTGGAAACACCATATATTTT. It is translated as CASRDRPGNTIYF.

The chain joins TRBV14 to TRBJ2-7, with a tentative D call TRBD1 (7 bases). The CDR3 has 16 amino acids. The germline CDR1 and CDR2 sequences are SGHDN and FVKESK. Trimming removed 4 bases from V and 0 bases from J, with 16 bases in between. In DNA form, the CDR3 reads TGTGCCAGCAGCCCCGGGACAGCCGGGGGCTCCTACGAGCAGTACTTC. Translation: CASSPGTAGGSYEQYF.

The chain couples TRBV19 to TRBJ2-3; D remains unclear. CDR3 size: 15 residues. CDR1 is LNHDA, CDR2 SQIVND, per germline (reference sequence). V was shortened by 1 base and J by 5 bases, with 13 bases between the two germline ends. As DNA, the CDR3 is TGTGCCAGTAGTATAGGAGACGGTTATGGAGATACGCAGTATTTT. Translated: CASSIGDGYGDTQYF. The variable domain in full, completed from reference TRBV19 and TRBJ2-3, reads DGGITQSPKYLFRKEGQNVTLSCEQNLNHDAMYWYRQDPGQGLRLIYYSQIVNDFQKGDIAEGYSVSREKKESFPLTVTSAQKNPTAFYLCASSIGDGYGDTQYFGPGTRLTVL.

This chain joins TRBV7-8 and TRBJ2-7; 10 bases match TRBD2. Unmatched junction bases numbered 9, after V lost 4 bases and J lost 3 bases. This CDR3 region has 16 residues. Germline lookup yields CDR1 SGHVS and CDR2 FQNEAQ. The CDR3 is CASSSRLAGDLYEQYF. CDR3 DNA: TGTGCCAGCAGCTCCCGACTAGCGGGCGACCTCTACGAGCAGTACTTC.

This sequence joins TRBV27 and TRBJ2-3; no reliable D call. V was pared by 5 bases and J by 1 base, with 13 bases between. There are 15 residues in the CDR3. Germline CDR1 is MNHEY and CDR2 is SMNVEV (reference sequence). CDR3 DNA: TGTGCCAGCAGTACGCGGATATCCGGCACAGATACGCAGTATTTT. Translated: CASSTRISGTDTQYF.

This chain joins TRBV4-3 and TRBJ2-3; 9 bases agree with TRBD2. With V trimmed by 0 bases and J by 5 bases, 9 bases remained unmatched. The CDR3 totals 17 residues. Per germline, CDR1 LGHNA and CDR2 YSLEER. The DNA of the CDR3 is TGCGCCAGCAGCCAAGATTGGCGGGAGGGCCATCAAGATACGCAGTATTTT. Translated: CASSQDWREGHQDTQYF.

V usage is TRBV2 and J usage is TRBJ2-1, with D perhaps matching TRBD2 (6 bases). V shed 8 bases and J shed 1 base, with 9 bases lying between them. Germline assignment: CDR1 SNHLY and CDR2 FYNNEI. The CDR3 covers 13 residues. CDR3 coding DNA: TGTGCCAGCCTCGGGGGTTCCTACAATGAGCAGTTCTTC. Translating gives CASLGGSYNEQFF.

The rearrangement uses TRBV11-1 and TRBJ2-1; no reliable D call. The V gene lost 0 bases and the J gene lost 6 bases, with 9 bases spanning the gap. The length of the CDR3 is 14 residues. CDR1 is SGHAT, CDR2 FQDESV, per germline (reference sequence). The CDR3 sequence: CASSLAWVPNEQFF. For the CDR3, the DNA is TGTGCCAGCAGCTTAGCGTGGGTCCCCAATGAGCAGTTCTTC.

The V call is TRBV6-5, the J call TRBJ2-1; D gene uncertain. The CDR3 contains 13 residues. Per germline, CDR1 MNHEY and CDR2 SVGAGI. Between the trimmed V and J ends, which lost 0 bases and 10 bases, there was a span of 10 bases. CDR3 DNA: TGTGCCAGCAGTTACTCGATACTGACGGAGCAGTTCTTC. This gives the protein CASSYSILTEQFF.

J is TRBJ2-2 and V is TRBV15; 7 bases fit TRBD1. Trimming removed 4 bases from V and 1 base from J; junction bases left unmatched: 6. CDR1 is LNHNV and CDR2 is YYDKDF in the germline V gene (reference sequence). CDR3 size: 16 residues. The CDR3, as DNA: TGTGCCACCAGCACACGACAGGGTCTGAACACCGGGGAGCTGTTTTTT. Translating gives CATSTRQGLNTGELFF. The full variable domain, completed using reference TRBV15 and TRBJ2-2, is DAMVIQNPRYQVTQFGKPVTLSCSQTLNHNVMYWYQQKSSQAPKLLFHYYDKDFNNEADTPDNFQSRRPNTSFCFLDIRSPGLGDTAMYLCATSTRQGLNTGELFFGEGSRLTVL.

The rearrangement uses TRBV7-9 and TRBJ2-7, with 10 nucleotides matching TRBD1. The J segment lost 6 bases and the V segment lost 4 bases, leaving 12 bases of the junction unmatched. Germline assignment: CDR1 SEHNR and CDR2 FQNEAQ (reference sequence). This CDR3 region has 16 residues. For the CDR3, the DNA is TGTGCCAGCAGCTGGCCCACCGGGACAGGGGCATTCGAGCAGTACTTC. It specifies CASSWPTGTGAFEQYF.

The J gene is TRBJ2-7, the V gene TRBV30, with 9 positions matching TRBD1. J lost 4 bases, V lost 0 bases, and 4 bases had no gene match. This CDR3 has 14 residues. CDR1 and CDR2 from the germline V gene are GTSNPN and SVGIG (reference sequence). The CDR3 DNA is TGTGCCTGGAGTGTTAGGGACAGGGAATACGAGCAGTACTTC. Amino acid sequence: CAWSVRDREYEQYF.

The gene calls are TRBV5-4 and TRBJ1-1; 7 nucleotides agree with TRBD1. There are 13 residues in the CDR3. Per germline, CDR1 SGHNT and CDR2 YYREEE (reference sequence). The J segment lost 7 bases and the V segment lost 6 bases, leaving 9 bases of the junction unmatched. The CDR3 sequence: CASNDIRDSEAFF. As DNA, the CDR3 is TGTGCCAGCAACGATATCCGGGACAGTGAAGCTTTCTTT.

The genes are TRBV6-5 and TRBJ2-3; 11 bases are shared with TRBD2. V shed 6 bases and J 3 bases; nucleotides not matched to a gene: 5. The CDR3 covers 15 residues. The V gene's germline CDR1 is MNHEY and CDR2 SVGAGI. Here the CDR3 reads CASSQVAGGTDTQYF. The CDR3 DNA reads TGTGCCAGCAGCCAAGTAGCGGGAGGGACAGATACGCAGTATTTT.

This clone was counted a single time. The same CDR3 is also encoded by other DNA sequences in this sample. J is TRBJ2-7 and V is TRBV6-5; 8 nucleotides align to TRBD1. J was trimmed by 0 bases and V by 0 bases; bases with no gene match: 4. This CDR3 is 16 amino acids long. The V gene's germline CDR1 is MNHEY and CDR2 SVGAGI. The CDR3 coding sequence is TGTGCCAGCAGTTACTCGGGGGGACAGGTCTCCTACGAGCAGTACTTC. Amino acids: CASSYSGGQVSYEQYF.

CDR3 loop: CASRPGTSGSSYNEQFF. The CDR3 coding sequence is TGTGCCAGCAGACCCGGGACTAGCGGGAGCTCCTACAATGAGCAGTTCTTC. The chain carries TRBV7-9 and TRBJ2-1; 14 positions match TRBD2. The CDR3 sequence is 17 residues long. The V and J ends lost 6 bases and 0 bases, in that order; junction bases with no gene match: 4. Germline lookup yields CDR1 SEHNR and CDR2 FQNEAQ (reference sequence). Combining the CDR3 with reference TRBV7-9 and TRBJ2-1 gives the whole variable domain DTGVSQNPRHKITKRGQNVTFRCDPISEHNRLYWYRQTLGQGPEFLTYFQNEAQLEKSRLLSDRFSAERPKGSFSTLEIQRTEQGDSAMYLCASRPGTSGSSYNEQFFGPGTRLTVL.

This chain uses TRBV29-1 with TRBJ2-7, with TRBD2 matching 9 bases. From germline, CDR1 is SQVTM and CDR2 ANQGSEA. V lost 6 bases and J lost 4; bases outside the gene matches: 10. This CDR3 contains 14 residues. The CDR3 sequence is CSVAKSGRSYEQYF. The DNA for the CDR3 is TGCAGCGTAGCAAAGAGCGGGAGGTCTTACGAGCAGTACTTC.

Points on this clone: The sample holds other DNA sequences that translate to the same CDR3. The genes are TRBV27 and TRBJ2-2; D might be TRBD1 (5 bases). The V gene's germline CDR1 is MNHEY and CDR2 SMNVEV (reference sequence). Trimming stripped 3 bases from V and 4 bases from J, with 6 bases between. The CDR3 contains 13 residues. DNA of the CDR3: TGTGCCAGCAGTTTCCAGGGCACCGGGGAGCTGTTTTTT. As protein: CASSFQGTGELFF.

The V gene is TRBV27, the J gene TRBJ2-7; the match to TRBD2 covers 13 bases. Germline V lookup: CDR1 MNHEY, CDR2 SMNVEV (reference sequence). This CDR3 is 16 amino acids long. V shed 5 bases, J shed 4 bases, and the junction held 8 bases outside the gene matches. The CDR3: CASSPGTSGIHYEQYF. CDR3 coding DNA: TGTGCCAGCAGTCCGGGGACTAGCGGGATCCATTACGAGCAGTACTTC.

This chain joins TRBV9 and TRBJ2-1, with D hard to call. V lost 4 bases, J lost 0 bases, and 11 bases lay in between. This CDR3 has 15 residues. Germline CDR1 SGDLS, CDR2 YYNGEE. Here the CDR3 reads CASSPDMSSYNEQFF. CDR3 bases: TGTGCCAGCAGCCCCGACATGAGCTCCTACAATGAGCAGTTCTTC.

V and J are TRBV25-1 and TRBJ2-7; 7 nucleotides agree with TRBD1. Germline loops: CDR1 MGHDK, CDR2 SYGVNS. V shed 5 bases, J shed 6 bases, and the junction held 1 base outside the gene matches. This CDR3 contains 11 residues. The CDR3 region is CASSTGVEQYF. In DNA, the CDR3 is TGTGCCAGCAGTACAGGGGTCGAGCAGTACTTC.

V usage is TRBV27 and J usage is TRBJ1-3; the D is unclear. V was cut by 9 bases and J by 0 bases, with 18 bases left in between. The CDR3 totals 16 residues. Germline V gives CDR1 MNHEY, CDR2 SMNVEV (reference sequence). DNA of the CDR3: TGTGCCAGTTCCGGGCCAGGACCAAGCTCTGGAAACACCATATATTTT. Translated: CASSGPGPSSGNTIYF.

The V and J genes are TRBV6-6 and TRBJ1-2; D might be TRBD1 (5 bases). V lost 8 bases to trimming and J lost 3 bases, with 13 bases between them. The germline CDR1 and CDR2 sequences are MNHNY and SVGAGI (reference sequence). CDR3 length equals 13 residues. CDR3 nucleotides: TGTGCCAGCGTGGGCAGGGAGGACTATGGCTACACCTTC. It is translated as CASVGREDYGYTF.

The chain has TRBV5-1 and TRBJ2-2; TRBD2 agrees at 12 bases. Trimming took 5 bases from V and 6 from J; bases not matched to a gene: 2. The CDR3 spans 14 residues. Germline loops: CDR1 SGHRS, CDR2 YFSETQ. DNA of the CDR3: TGCGCCAGCAGGCTAGCGGGAGGGGCCGGGGAGCTGTTTTTT. Amino acids: CASRLAGGAGELFF.

The chain uses TRBV28 and TRBJ1-1; D not resolved. The CDR3 has 14 residues. Germline V gives CDR1 MDHEN, CDR2 SYDVKM. Trimming took off 5 bases at V and 5 bases at J, with 15 bases between the two ends. CDR3 residues: CASSPLGVSTEAFF. CDR3 nucleotide sequence: TGTGCCAGCAGTCCTCTTGGGGTATCTACTGAAGCTTTCTTT.

This clone was recorded only once. The chain couples TRBV5-4 to TRBJ2-7, with 8 bases fitting TRBD2. The V gene's germline CDR1 is SGHNT and CDR2 YYREEE (reference sequence). J was trimmed by 2 bases and V by 2 bases; bases with no gene match: 6. CDR3 size: 15 residues. CDR3 in DNA: TGTGCCAGCAGCTTTTCCCCGGGGGGGGCCTACGAGCAGTACTTC. The encoded protein is CASSFSPGGAYEQYF.

This sequence joins TRBV7-9 and TRBJ2-5; weak D call: TRBD1 (5 bases). Trimming cost V 2 bases and J 4 bases, with 17 bases left between them. CDR1 SEHNR and CDR2 FQNEAQ come from the germline V gene (reference sequence). The CDR3 has 16 amino acids. CDR3 bases: TGTGCCAGCAGCTTACGAAGGGGCTCCTGGGGAGAGACCCAGTACTTC. As protein: CASSLRRGSWGETQYF.